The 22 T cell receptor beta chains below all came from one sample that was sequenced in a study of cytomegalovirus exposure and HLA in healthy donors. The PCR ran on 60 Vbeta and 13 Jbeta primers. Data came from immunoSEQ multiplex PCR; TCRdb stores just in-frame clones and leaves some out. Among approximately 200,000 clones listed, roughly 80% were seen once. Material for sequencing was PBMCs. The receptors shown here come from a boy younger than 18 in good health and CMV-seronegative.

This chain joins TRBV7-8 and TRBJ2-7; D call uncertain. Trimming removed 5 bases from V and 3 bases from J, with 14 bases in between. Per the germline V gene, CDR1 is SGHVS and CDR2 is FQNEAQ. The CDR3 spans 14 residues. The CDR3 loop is CASSVVAGRYEQYF. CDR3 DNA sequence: TGTGCCAGCAGCGTGGTGGCAGGCCGCTACGAGCAGTACTTC.

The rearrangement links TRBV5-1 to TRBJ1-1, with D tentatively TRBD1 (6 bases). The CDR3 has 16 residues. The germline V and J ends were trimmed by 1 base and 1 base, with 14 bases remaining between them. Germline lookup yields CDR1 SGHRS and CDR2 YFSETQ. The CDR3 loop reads CASSLSYRVKNTEAFF. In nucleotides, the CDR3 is TGCGCCAGCAGCTTGTCTTACAGGGTGAAGAACACTGAAGCTTTCTTT. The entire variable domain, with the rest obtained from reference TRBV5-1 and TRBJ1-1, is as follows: KAGVTQTPRYLIKTRGQQVTLSCSPISGHRSVSWYQQTPGQGLQFLFEYFSETQRNKGNFPGRFSGRQFSNSRSEMNVSTLELGDSALYLCASSLSYRVKNTEAFFGQGTRLTVV.

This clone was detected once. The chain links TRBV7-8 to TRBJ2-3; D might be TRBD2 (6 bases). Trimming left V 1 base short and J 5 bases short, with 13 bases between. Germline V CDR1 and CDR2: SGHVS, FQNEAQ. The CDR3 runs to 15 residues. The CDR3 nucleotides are TGTGCCAGCAGCTTAGACGGGAGATACAAAGATACGCAGTATTTT. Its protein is CASSLDGRYKDTQYF.

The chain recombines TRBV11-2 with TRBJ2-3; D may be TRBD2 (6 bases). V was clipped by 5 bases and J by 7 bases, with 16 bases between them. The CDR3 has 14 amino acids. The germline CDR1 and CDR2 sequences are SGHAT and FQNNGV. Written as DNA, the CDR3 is TGTGCCAGCAGCGCGGGACTGCCTCCAAATACGCAGTATTTT. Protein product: CASSAGLPPNTQYF. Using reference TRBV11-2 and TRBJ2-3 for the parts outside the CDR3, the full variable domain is EAGVAQSPRYKIIEKRQSVAFWCNPISGHATLYWYQQILGQGPKLLIQFQNNGVVDDSQLPKDRFSAERLKGVDSTLKIQPAKLEDSAVYLCASSAGLPPNTQYFGPGTRLTVL.

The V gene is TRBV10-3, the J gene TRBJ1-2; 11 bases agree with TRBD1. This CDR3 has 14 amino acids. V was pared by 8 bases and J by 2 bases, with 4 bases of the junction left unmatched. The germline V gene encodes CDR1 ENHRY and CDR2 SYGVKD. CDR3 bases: TGTGCCATCTTGGGGGACAGGGGGAACTATGGCTACACCTTC. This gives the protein CAILGDRGNYGYTF.

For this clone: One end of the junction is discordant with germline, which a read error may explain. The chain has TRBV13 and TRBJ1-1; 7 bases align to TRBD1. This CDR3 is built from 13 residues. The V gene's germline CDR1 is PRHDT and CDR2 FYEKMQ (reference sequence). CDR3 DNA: TGTGCCAGCAGCCTAGGGACAGCCCAGACGGCTTTCTTT. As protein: CASSLGTAQTAFF.

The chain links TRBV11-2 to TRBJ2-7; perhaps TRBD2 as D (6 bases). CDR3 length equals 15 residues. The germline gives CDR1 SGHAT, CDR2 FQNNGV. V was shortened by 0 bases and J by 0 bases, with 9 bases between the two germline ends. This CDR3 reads CASSLEVGSSYEQYF. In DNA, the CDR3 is TGTGCCAGCAGCTTAGAGGTCGGGAGCTCCTACGAGCAGTACTTC.

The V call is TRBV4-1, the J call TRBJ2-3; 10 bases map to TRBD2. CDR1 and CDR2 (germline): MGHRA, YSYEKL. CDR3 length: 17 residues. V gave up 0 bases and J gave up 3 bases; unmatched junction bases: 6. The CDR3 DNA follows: TGCGCCAGCAGCCAAGATCAAACTAGCGGGGTGACAGATACGCAGTATTTT. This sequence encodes CASSQDQTSGVTDTQYF.

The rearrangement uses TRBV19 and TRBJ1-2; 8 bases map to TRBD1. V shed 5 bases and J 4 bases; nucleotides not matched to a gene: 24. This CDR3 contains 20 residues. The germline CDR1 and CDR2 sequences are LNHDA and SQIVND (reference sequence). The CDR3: CASSRNPGQEHHTNPYGYTF. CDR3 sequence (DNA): TGTGCCAGTAGTCGGAATCCGGGACAGGAACATCATACCAACCCCTATGGCTACACCTTC.

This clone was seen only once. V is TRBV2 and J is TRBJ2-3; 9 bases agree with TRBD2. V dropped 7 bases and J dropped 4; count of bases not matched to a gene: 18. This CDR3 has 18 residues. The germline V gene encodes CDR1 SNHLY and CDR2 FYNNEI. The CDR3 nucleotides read TGTGCCAGCACCCTAGATTTTAGCGGGAGTAGGGCAGCAGATACGCAGTATTTT. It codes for CASTLDFSGSRAADTQYF.

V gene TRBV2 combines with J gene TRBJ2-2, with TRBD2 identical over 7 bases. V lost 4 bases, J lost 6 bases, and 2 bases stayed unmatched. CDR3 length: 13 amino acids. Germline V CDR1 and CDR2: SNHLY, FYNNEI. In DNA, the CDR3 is TGTGCCAGCAGTGGGGGGGGAGCCGGGGAGCTGTTTTTT. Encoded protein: CASSGGGAGELFF. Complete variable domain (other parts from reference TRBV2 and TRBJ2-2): EPEVTQTPSHQVTQMGQEVILRCVPISNHLYFYWYRQILGQKVEFLVSFYNNEISEKSEIFDDQFSVERPDGSNFTLKIRSTKLEDSAMYFCASSGGGAGELFFGEGSRLTVL.

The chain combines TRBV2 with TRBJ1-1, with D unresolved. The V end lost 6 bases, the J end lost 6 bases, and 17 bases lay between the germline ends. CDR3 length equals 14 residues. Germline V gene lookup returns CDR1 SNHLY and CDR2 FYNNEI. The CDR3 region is CASRGSGSYAEAFF. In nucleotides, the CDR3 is TGTGCCAGCAGAGGGAGCGGTAGTTACGCTGAAGCTTTCTTT.

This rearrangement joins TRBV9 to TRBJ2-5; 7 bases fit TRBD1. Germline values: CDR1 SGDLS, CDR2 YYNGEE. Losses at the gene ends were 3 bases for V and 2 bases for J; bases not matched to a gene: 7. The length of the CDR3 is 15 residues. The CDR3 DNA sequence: TGTGCCAGCAGCGACTGGGACAGATCACAAGAGACCCAGTACTTC. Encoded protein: CASSDWDRSQETQYF.

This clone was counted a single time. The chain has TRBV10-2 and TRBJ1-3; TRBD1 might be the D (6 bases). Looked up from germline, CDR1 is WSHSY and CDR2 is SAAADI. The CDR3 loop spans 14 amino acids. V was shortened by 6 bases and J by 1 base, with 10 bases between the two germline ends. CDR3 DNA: TGCGCCAGCAGGGCGACAGGATCTGGAAACACCATATATTTT. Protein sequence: CASRATGSGNTIYF.

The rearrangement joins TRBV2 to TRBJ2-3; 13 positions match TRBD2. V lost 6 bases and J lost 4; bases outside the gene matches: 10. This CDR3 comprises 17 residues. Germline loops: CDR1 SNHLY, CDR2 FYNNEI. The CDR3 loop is CASSLGLAGVWADTQYF. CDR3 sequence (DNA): TGTGCCAGCAGCCTTGGACTAGCGGGGGTTTGGGCAGATACGCAGTATTTT.

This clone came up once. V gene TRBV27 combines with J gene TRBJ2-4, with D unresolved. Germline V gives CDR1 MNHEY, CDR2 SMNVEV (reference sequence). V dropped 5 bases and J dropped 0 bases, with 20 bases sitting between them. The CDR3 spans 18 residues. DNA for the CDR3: TGTGCCAGCAGTCTATTGAACCCAGGAATTAAAGCCAAAAACATTCAGTACTTC. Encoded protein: CASSLLNPGIKAKNIQYF.

The chain's CDR3 is CASSLGQGSYYGYTF. The CDR3 DNA is TGCGCCAGCAGCCTAGGACAGGGAAGCTACTATGGCTACACCTTC. The chain employs TRBV5-1 and TRBJ1-2; 8 nucleotides align to TRBD1. This CDR3 has 15 amino acids. Germline CDR1 is SGHRS and CDR2 is YFSETQ. With V trimmed by 4 bases and J by 3 bases, 8 bases remained unmatched.

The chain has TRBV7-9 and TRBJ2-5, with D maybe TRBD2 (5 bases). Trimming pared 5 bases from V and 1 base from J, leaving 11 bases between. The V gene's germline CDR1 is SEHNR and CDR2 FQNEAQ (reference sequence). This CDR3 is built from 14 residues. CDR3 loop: CASSGGPTQETQYF. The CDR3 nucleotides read TGTGCCAGCAGCGGAGGACCCACCCAAGAGACCCAGTACTTC.

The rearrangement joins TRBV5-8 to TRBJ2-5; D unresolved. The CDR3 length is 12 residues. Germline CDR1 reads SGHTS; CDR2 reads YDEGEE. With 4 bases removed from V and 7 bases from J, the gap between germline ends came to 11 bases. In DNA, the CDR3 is TGTGCCAGCAGCGCCGGGTTCGGGACCCAGTACTTC. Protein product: CASSAGFGTQYF.

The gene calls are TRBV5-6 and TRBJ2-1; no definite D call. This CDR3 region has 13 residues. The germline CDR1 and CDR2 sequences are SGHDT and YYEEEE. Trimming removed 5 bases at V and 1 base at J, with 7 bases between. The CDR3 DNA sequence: TGTGCCAGCAGTTACGGGTCCTACAATGAGCAGTTCTTC. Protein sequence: CASSYGSYNEQFF. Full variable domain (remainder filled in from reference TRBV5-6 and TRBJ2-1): DAGVTQSPTHLIKTRGQQVTLRCSPKSGHDTVSWYQQALGQGPQFIFQYYEEEERQRGNFPDRFSGHQFPNYSSELNVNALLLGDSALYLCASSYGSYNEQFFGPGTRLTVL.

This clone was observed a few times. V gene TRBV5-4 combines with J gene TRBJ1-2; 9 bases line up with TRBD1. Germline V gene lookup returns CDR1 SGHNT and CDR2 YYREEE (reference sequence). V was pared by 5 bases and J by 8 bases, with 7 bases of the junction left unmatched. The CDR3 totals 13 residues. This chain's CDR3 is CASRAGQGNGYTF. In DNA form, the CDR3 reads TGTGCCAGCAGGGCGGGACAGGGCAACGGCTACACCTTC.

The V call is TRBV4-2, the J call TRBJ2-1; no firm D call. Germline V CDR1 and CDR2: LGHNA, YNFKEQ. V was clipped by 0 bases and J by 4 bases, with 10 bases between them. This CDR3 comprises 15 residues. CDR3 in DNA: TGTGCCAGCAGCCAAGATTCCCCCCAGTACAATGAGCAGTTCTTC. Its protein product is CASSQDSPQYNEQFF.